One sample yielded the 11 T cell receptor beta chains listed below, sequenced in a study of OX40 agonist ivuxolimab in advanced cancers. TCRdb's table, derived via immunoSEQ multiplex PCR, lists solely in-frame clones and lacks some. The table shows just over 90,000 clones, with under 95% occurring only once. The sequences come from CD4+ or CD8+ T cells sorted from blood, collected in a trial of the OX40 agonist ivuxolimab. The receptors here all came from an adult with an advanced solid tumor such as melanoma, head and neck, liver or kidney cancer.

This rearrangement joins TRBV4-1 to TRBJ1-5, with TRBD1 matching over 8 bases. This CDR3 contains 13 residues. CDR1 is MGHRA, CDR2 YSYEKL, per germline. V lost 5 bases to trimming and J lost 4 bases; unmatched junction nucleotides: 1. The CDR3 sequence: CASSRQGNQPQHF. In DNA form, the CDR3 reads TGCGCCAGCAGCAGACAGGGGAATCAGCCCCAGCATTTT.

This sequence joins TRBV11-2 and TRBJ1-2; tentatively, D is TRBD1 (5 bases). The germline V gene encodes CDR1 SGHAT and CDR2 FQNNGV. This CDR3 spans 15 amino acids. Trimming took off 1 base at V and 7 bases at J, with 16 bases between the two ends. The chain's CDR3 is CASSLGRGERFGYTF. The CDR3 coding sequence is TGTGCCAGCAGCTTAGGGCGGGGGGAGAGGTTTGGCTACACCTTC.

This chain links TRBV6-1 with TRBJ2-7; D call uncertain. V was cut by 7 bases and J by 0 bases, with 7 bases left in between. Germline V gene data show CDR1 as MNHNS and CDR2 as SASEGT. The CDR3 sequence is 12 residues long. The DNA of the CDR3 is TGTGCCAGCACGCAGGTCTCCTACGAGCAGTACTTC. Protein sequence: CASTQVSYEQYF.

This chain connects TRBV7-8 to TRBJ2-5, with 10 bases aligning to TRBD2. With 5 bases clipped from V and 2 bases from J, the junction kept 5 bases outside the gene matches. The CDR3 contains 15 residues. CDR1 and CDR2 (germline): SGHVS, FQNEAQ. CDR3 protein: CASSPLAGRQETQYF. The CDR3 coding sequence is TGTGCCAGCAGCCCACTAGCGGGGCGTCAAGAGACCCAGTACTTC.

V is TRBV14 and J is TRBJ2-7; 8 bases are a match to TRBD2. The CDR3 loop spans 15 amino acids. V shed 2 bases, J shed 5 bases, and the junction held 8 bases outside the gene matches. CDR1 and CDR2 (germline): SGHDN, FVKESK. CDR3 coding DNA: TGTGCCAGCAGCCAAAGCGGGAGTGTCCTTCACGAGCAGTACTTC. It specifies CASSQSGSVLHEQYF.

The gene calls are TRBV7-8 and TRBJ2-5, with TRBD1 as a possible D gene (6 bases). Germline loops: CDR1 SGHVS, CDR2 FQNEAQ. The CDR3 contains 14 residues. V was cut by 5 bases and J by 4 bases, with 14 bases left in between. The CDR3 DNA follows: TGTGCCAGCAGCCGCCTACAGGGCGCAGAGACCCAGTACTTC. Translated: CASSRLQGAETQYF.

V and J are TRBV11-2 and TRBJ2-7; no definite D call. V was trimmed by 2 bases and J by 2 bases, leaving 10 bases between them. Germline-derived CDR1 and CDR2 are SGHAT and FQNNGV. The CDR3 length is 14 residues. The CDR3 loop reads CASSLQGQTYEQYF. In DNA form, the CDR3 reads TGTGCCAGCAGCTTACAAGGGCAGACCTACGAGCAGTACTTC.

The chain is built from TRBV29-1 and TRBJ1-2; TRBD1 might be the D (6 bases). Germline values: CDR1 SQVTM, CDR2 ANQGSEA. The CDR3 covers 13 residues. V gave up 5 bases and J gave up 5 bases, with 15 bases separating them. The CDR3 region has the DNA TGCAGCGTTCTAGGGGGGACCGTGTATGGCTACACCTTC. Translation gives CSVLGGTVYGYTF.

V gene TRBV6-6 combines with J gene TRBJ2-7; no definite D call. Germline V gene data show CDR1 as MNHNY and CDR2 as SVGAGI (reference sequence). There are 14 residues in the CDR3. Trimming took 7 bases from V and 1 from J, leaving 14 bases between them. The chain's CDR3 is CASTTGLISYEQYF. The DNA for the CDR3 is TGTGCCAGCACCACTGGATTGATTTCCTACGAGCAGTACTTC.

The chain joins TRBV11-2 to TRBJ2-2; a possible D gene is TRBD2 (6 bases). CDR3 length: 15 amino acids. The V end lost 5 bases, the J end lost 7 bases, and 17 bases lay between the germline ends. CDR1 is SGHAT and CDR2 is FQNNGV in the germline V gene. The CDR3: CASSPPTGVGGELFF. In DNA form, the CDR3 reads TGTGCCAGCAGCCCCCCCACGGGAGTGGGCGGGGAGCTGTTTTTT.

The chain carries TRBV7-9 and TRBJ2-1, with unresolved D. The CDR3 loop spans 13 amino acids. In germline, CDR1 is SEHNR, CDR2 FQNEAQ (reference sequence). Trimming removed 5 bases from V and 4 bases from J, with 9 bases in between. In DNA, the CDR3 is TGTGCCAGCAGCCCCTCATCATACAATGAGCAGTTCTTC. Its protein is CASSPSSYNEQFF.